This entry features one T cell receptor (beta chain) sequence. The CDR3 extends over 14 amino acids. V was shortened by 5 bases and J by 0 bases, with 8 bases between the two germline ends. Germline loops: CDR1 MDHEN, CDR2 SYDVKM. The authors' processing: Amplification of reference gene primers provided the estimated nucleated cell counts. The assay was immunoSEQ multiplex PCR, and TCRdb's table has in-frame clones only and misses some. V and J calls and clone size follow that table, whereas D and trimming were derived from the DNA. Among over 60,000 clones listed, 76% were seen once. These data originate in a study of blood T cell repertoires in COVID-19. At the level of the study: Specimens from acute and convalescent COVID-19 originated in the United States, Italy and Spain.

What was sequenced was peripheral blood. V usage is TRBV28 and J usage is TRBJ1-5; no firm D call. The origin of this receptor is a woman aged 80 or older with acute or convalescent COVID-19. CDR3 sequence: CASSPTLSNQPQHF. The CDR3 region has the DNA TGTGCCAGCAGTCCGACTCTTAGCAATCAGCCCCAGCATTTT. Together with reference TRBV28 and TRBJ1-5, the CDR3 gives the full variable domain: DVKVTQSSRYLVKRTGEKVFLECVQDMDHENMFWYRQDPGLGLRLIYFSYDVKMKEKGDIPEGYSVSREKKERFSLILESASTNQTSMYLCASSPTLSNQPQHFGDGTRLSIL.